The clone carrying this T cell receptor (beta chain) was counted a few times. The antigen is undetermined. This sample was included in a study of cytomegalovirus exposure and HLA in healthy donors. Looking at the study overall: A previous analysis identified 90 million to 140 million unique TCR beta sequences derived from around 200 million T cells. In terms of ancestry, the Caucasian-associated cluster contained roughly 81% of the roughly 400 genotyped donors. General study results and limits: The authors later linked a missense DCLRE1C variant to TCR beta V- and J-gene trimming. Investigators reported fewer than 200 TCR beta chains as tied to cytomegalovirus.

Amplification used 60 Vbeta primers and 13 Jbeta primers. The table came from immunoSEQ multiplex PCR; TCRdb's copy has only in-frame clones and leaves some out. The sample lists over 100,000 clones, around four fifths occurring once. The CDR3 is made up of 16 amino acids. The V segment lost 1 base and the J segment 2 bases; nucleotides outside the gene matches: 9. The germline gives CDR1 SGHDT, CDR2 YYEEEE. The source is a woman aged 45-65 years in good health and CMV-seropositive. The rearrangement links TRBV5-6 to TRBJ2-7; 7 positions agree with TRBD2. The specimen sequenced was PBMCs. In DNA, the CDR3 is TGTGCCAGCAGCTTGTTTGCGGGAGCCGGGACCTACGAGCAGTACTTC. This sequence encodes CASSLFAGAGTYEQYF.